These 23 T cell receptor beta chains came from one sample sequenced in a study of blood T cells in healthy people across ages. Then a second PCR, running roughly 7 to 11 cycles, was carried out with a sample-barcoded 5' primer and a J-beta primer mix. TCRdb itself ran the 5' RACE reads through MiXCR, one entry per CDR3 protein. The table lists hundreds of thousands of distinct CDR3 sequences, around a quarter of them singletons, with under 9.5% in the top ten. These data were likewise used in another study, on T cells of mothers and their children.

Sequenced: blood. The receptor source for this set is a boy younger than 18 in good health.

The CDR3 protein is CASSVDRGSYEQYF. The CDR3 DNA follows: TGCGCCAGCAGCGTCGACAGGGGCTCCTACGAGCAGTACTTC. This chain connects TRBV5-1 to TRBJ2-7; TRBD1 agrees at 8 bases. With V trimmed by 4 bases and J by 0 bases, 3 bases remained unmatched. The CDR3 contains 14 residues. CDR1 and CDR2 (germline): SGHRS, YFSETQ.

This clonotype was recorded a few times. The CDR3 DNA sequence: TGCAGTGCTAGGGGCACTAGCAACCTTTGGGAGACCCAGTACTTC. This sequence encodes CSARGTSNLWETQYF. The chain combines TRBV20-1 with TRBJ2-5; weak D call: TRBD2 (6 bases). The CDR3 has 15 amino acids. CDR1 is DFQATT and CDR2 is SNEGSKA in the germline V gene (reference sequence). V was clipped by 3 bases and J by 5 bases, with 19 bases between them.

This clonotype showed up just a few times. The J gene is TRBJ2-5, the V gene TRBV7-3, with a tentative D call TRBD2 (6 bases). Trimming cost V 5 bases and J 5 bases, with 15 bases left between them. CDR1 and CDR2 from the germline V gene are SGHTA and FQGTGA. This CDR3 has 14 amino acids. CDR3 nucleotide sequence: TGTGCCAGCAGCCCATCTGCGGGGTTTGAGACCCAGTACTTC. Its translation: CASSPSAGFETQYF.

The chain joins TRBV28 to TRBJ2-7; 9 bases agree with TRBD1. The CDR3 runs to 17 residues. CDR1 is MDHEN, CDR2 SYDVKM, per germline. The V gene end was trimmed by 3 bases and the J gene end by 5 bases; junction bases not matched to a gene: 14. The CDR3 here is CASSFPPRGQGFHEQYF. CDR3 in DNA: TGTGCCAGCAGTTTCCCCCCCCGTGGACAGGGGTTCCACGAGCAGTACTTC.

A word on this clonotype: The junction shows a germline mismatch at one end, possibly a read error. The J gene is TRBJ1-2, the V gene TRBV29-1; perhaps TRBD1 as D (6 bases). The CDR3 totals 11 residues. Germline V gene lookup returns CDR1 SQVTM and CDR2 ANQGSEA. CDR3 sequence: CSVGGGYDYTF. Here the CDR3 DNA reads TGCAGCGTTGGGGGGGGCTATGACTACACCTTC.

This clonotype was found a few times. A junction boundary mismatches the germline segment, possibly from a read error. The genes are TRBV15 and TRBJ1-4; 10 bases line up with TRBD1. CDR3 length: 15 amino acids. Germline lookup yields CDR1 LNHNV and CDR2 YYDKDF (reference sequence). CDR3 loop: CASSRRGQGVEKLFF. CDR3 DNA: TGTGCCTCCAGCAGACGAGGACAGGGGGTTGAAAAACTGTTTTTT. Combining the CDR3 with reference TRBV15 and TRBJ1-4 gives the whole variable domain DAMVIQNPRYQVTQFGKPVTLSCSQTLNHNVMYWYQQKSSQAPKLLFHYYDKDFNNEADTPDNFQSRRPNTSFCFLDIRSPGLGDTAMYLCASSRRGQGVEKLFFGSGTQLSVL.

Many counts were recorded for this clonotype. The CDR3 protein is CASSLGPSGDREYF. The CDR3 DNA is TGTGCCAGCAGCTTAGGGCCTAGCGGGGATAGGGAGTATTTT. The chain joins TRBV7-2 to TRBJ2-3; 9 nucleotides match TRBD2. The CDR3 covers 14 residues. Germline V gene sequence: CDR1 SGHTA, CDR2 FQGNSA. J lost 13 bases, V lost 1 base, and 9 bases had no gene match.

A few counts support this clonotype. The V and J genes are TRBV11-2 and TRBJ2-5, with 12 bases lining up with TRBD2. TRBJ2-7 matches the DNA end more closely, so the J call is doubtful. Germline-derived CDR1 and CDR2 are SGHAT and FQNNGV. This CDR3 contains 18 residues. The CDR3 DNA reads TGTGCCAGCAGCTTAGACCCCCTCATACTAGCGGGAGGAGACGAGCAGTACTTC. Protein: CASSLDPLILAGGDEQYF.

J is TRBJ2-5 and V is TRBV28, with a weak D call TRBD1 (6 bases). V lost 8 bases to trimming and J lost 0 bases, with 10 bases between them. The CDR3 loop spans 13 amino acids. Per germline, CDR1 MDHEN and CDR2 SYDVKM. In DNA form, the CDR3 reads TGTGCCAGCGAACAGGGCCACCAAGAGACCCAGTACTTC. Protein: CASEQGHQETQYF.

This sequence joins TRBV11-3 and TRBJ2-5; the D call may be TRBD1 or TRBD2 (5 bases each). The CDR3 is 15 amino acids. The V gene lost 6 bases and the J gene lost 0 bases, with 14 bases spanning the gap. Germline V gives CDR1 SGHNT, CDR2 YENEEA. Here the CDR3 reads CASRNRDGDQETQYF. The CDR3 DNA follows: TGTGCCAGCAGGAACCGGGACGGCGACCAAGAGACCCAGTACTTC.

V and J are TRBV21-1 and TRBJ2-7; no check of the table's D call, TRBD2, against the DNA was made. TRBV21-1 is a known pseudogene. The CDR3 covers 12 residues. As DNA, the CDR3 is TGTGCCAGCGGAGGATTCCGCTACGAGCAGTACTTC. It yields the protein CASGGFRYEQYF.

The chain has TRBV12-3 or TRBV12-4 and TRBJ1-4; TRBD1 matches at 7 bases. Trimming took 7 bases from V and 7 from J; bases not matched to a gene: 9. The CDR3 loop spans 14 amino acids. CDR3 loop: CASNDDRAREKLFF. CDR3 in DNA: TGTGCCAGCAATGATGACAGGGCTCGTGAAAAACTGTTTTTT.

This clonotype appeared a few times. This chain links TRBV4-1 with TRBJ2-3, with 10 bases fitting TRBD2. The CDR3 consists of 17 residues. V was clipped by 1 base and J by 3 bases; unmatched bases: 7. Germline CDR1 and CDR2: MGHRA and YSYEKL. CDR3 coding DNA: TGCGCCAGCAGCCAAGTTGCTAGCGGGAGTAGGACAGATACGCAGTATTTT. This translates into CASSQVASGSRTDTQYF.

V is TRBV7-2 and J is TRBJ2-1; 8 bases fit TRBD2. Looked up from germline, CDR1 is SGHTA and CDR2 is FQGNSA. The V and J ends lost 2 bases and 5 bases, in that order; junction bases with no gene match: 5. This CDR3 contains 15 residues. CDR3 bases: TGTGCCAGCAGCTTACCGGGAGGGCCGCACAATGAGCAGTTCTTC. Protein sequence: CASSLPGGPHNEQFF.

V and J are TRBV29-1 and TRBJ1-2; 11 bases align to TRBD1. This CDR3 spans 17 amino acids. Germline-derived CDR1 and CDR2 are SQVTM and ANQGSEA. Trimming cost V 0 bases and J 0 bases; bases outside gene matches: 6. For the CDR3, the DNA is TGCAGCGTTGAAGATCTGGACAGGGGGCCCCCTAACTATGGCTACACCTTC. It codes for CSVEDLDRGPPNYGYTF.

J is TRBJ2-7 and V is TRBV7-9; TRBD1 aligns across 9 bases. The J segment lost 6 bases and the V segment lost 3 bases, leaving 12 bases of the junction unmatched. CDR1 is SEHNR, CDR2 FQNEAQ, per germline (reference sequence). This CDR3 comprises 16 residues. CDR3 in DNA: TGTGCCAGCAGCTTCCAACCGGGACAGGGATTGCTCGAGCAGTACTTC. Protein: CASSFQPGQGLLEQYF.

A few counts support this clonotype. V gene TRBV12-3 or TRBV12-4 combines with J gene TRBJ2-1, with 12 nucleotides matching TRBD1. TRBJ2-5 explains the end of the DNA better; the J call may be wrong. The CDR3 length is 15 residues. This chain's CDR3 is CASSFRDRGRKTQYF. The DNA for the CDR3 is TGTGCCAGCAGTTTCCGGGACAGGGGGCGAAAGACCCAGTACTTC.

V usage is TRBV4-2 and J usage is TRBJ2-3; tentatively, D is TRBD1 (6 bases). Germline-derived CDR1 and CDR2 are LGHNA and YNFKEQ. Trimming removed 2 bases from V and 2 bases from J, with 8 bases in between. This CDR3 is 14 amino acids long. CDR3 sequence reads: CASSQPGHTDTQYF. The CDR3 DNA reads as TGTGCCAGCAGCCAACCGGGACACACAGATACGCAGTATTTT.

J is TRBJ2-1 and V is TRBV9, with D hard to call. V lost 0 bases to trimming and J lost 3 bases, with 10 bases between them. The CDR3 loop spans 15 amino acids. Germline values: CDR1 SGDLS, CDR2 YYNGEE. The CDR3 is CASSVDSIGYNEQFF. Here the CDR3 DNA reads TGTGCCAGCAGCGTAGACTCGATAGGCTACAATGAGCAGTTCTTC.

The chain joins TRBV6-2 or TRBV6-3 to TRBJ2-5, with D possibly TRBD1 on 5 matching bases. The CDR3 length is 15 residues. From germline, CDR1 is MNHEY and CDR2 SVGEGT. The ends were cut back, 0 bases at V and 4 bases at J, with 12 bases in the middle. CDR3 bases: TGTGCCAGCAGTTACTCGGACATGGTGGGAGAGACCCAGTACTTC. Residues: CASSYSDMVGETQYF.

In its sample, this clonotype was seen a few times. The chain links TRBV6-5 to TRBJ2-2, with D maybe TRBD1 (6 bases). Germline-derived CDR1 and CDR2 are MNHEY and SVGAGI. Deletions cut 10 bases from V and 1 base from J, with 16 bases between. The CDR3 loop spans 15 amino acids. CDR3 coding DNA: TGTGCCAACAGAAGAGGGACAAAGAACACCGGGGAGCTGTTTTTT. Its translation is CANRRGTKNTGELFF.

The V gene is TRBV11-1, the J gene TRBJ2-1; TRBD2 aligns across 9 bases. The CDR3 is made up of 16 amino acids. Looked up from germline, CDR1 is SGHAT and CDR2 is FQDESV (reference sequence). After removal of 6 bases from V and 1 base from J, the junction contained 7 bases not matched to a gene. DNA of the CDR3: TGTGCCAGCAGTCATAGCGGGAGTGGTTCCTACAATGAGCAGTTCTTC. Protein product: CASSHSGSGSYNEQFF.

This clonotype was observed a few times. The chain is built from TRBV7-9 and TRBJ1-1; D may be TRBD1 (5 bases). The CDR3 runs to 16 residues. Germline CDR1 SEHNR, CDR2 FQNEAQ (reference sequence). The germline V and J ends were trimmed by 4 bases and 0 bases, with 15 bases remaining between them. The CDR3 sequence: CASSSRGKGMNTEAFF. The CDR3 bases are TGTGCCAGCAGCTCTCGGGGTAAGGGGATGAACACTGAAGCTTTCTTT.